This T cell receptor (beta chain) was retrieved from a study of vaccination and CD4 T cells after COVID-19. The overall study: Convalescent patients were SARS-CoV-2 positive by nasal swab PCR; several mild, one severe.

The study sequenced cultured CD4+ T cell DNA using the Oncomine TCR Beta short-read assay. Using its own MiXCR run on the PCR reads, TCRdb lists one record per CDR3 protein. In the table there are 9,000 to 13,000 distinct CDR3 sequences, 45% to 60% of which are singletons. Germline loops: CDR1 DFQATT, CDR2 SNEGSKA (reference sequence). This CDR3 contains 15 residues. V lost 6 bases and J 1 base, leaving 18 bases between the germline ends. Stated treatment: roughly 11-day PBMC culture with coronavirus spike peptide pools or control peptides (ViraFEST assay). This clonotype turned up a few times. Its target is not known.

Sequencing was done on a sample of CD4+ T cells from blood, cultured in vitro. The sequence derives from a human donor who had recovered from COVID-19. The rearrangement joins TRBV20-1 to TRBJ1-1, with D perhaps TRBD1 (5 bases). The CDR3 reads CSAHATGVANTEAFF. CDR3 DNA: TGCAGTGCGCACGCCACGGGGGTCGCGAACACTGAAGCTTTCTTT.